This TCR beta chain was found in a study of naive and memory T cell subsets. The study's findings and limits: No ground truth validated the naive and memory repertoire findings.

This clonotype has at least ten counts. Its antigen is as yet unknown. Both TRBC1 and TRBC2 were covered by a beta constant-region primer of two equimolar oligonucleotides. Ligation attached a single-stranded oligonucleotide with a 12-nucleotide UMI and the SP2 primer to the cDNA 3' end. TCRdb re-derived calls from the UMI-ligation and nested PCR reads in MiXCR, one entry per CDR3 protein. The sample records around 160,000 distinct CDR3 sequences, over 15% being singletons. CD4+ T cell IFNgamma after overnight CMV lysate exposure gave donor CMV status. Germline CDR1 and CDR2: SGHVS and FNYEAQ. With 0 bases clipped from V and 2 bases from J, the junction kept 8 bases outside the gene matches. There are 19 residues in the CDR3.

The sample taken for sequencing was naive CD4+ T cells from blood. The sequence derives from a human donor in good health. This chain joins TRBV7-6 and TRBJ2-3, with 13 bases lining up with TRBD2. CDR3 sequence (DNA): TGTGCCAGCAGCTTAGCGCGACTAGCGGGAGGCCCCCACACAGATACGCAGTATTTT. This gives the protein CASSLARLAGGPHTDTQYF.